This T cell receptor beta chain was found in a study of glioma-infiltrating T cells after dendritic cell vaccination. Broader study findings: Patients with more pretreatment TILs had longer time to progression and survival. Survival was not directly related to TCR clonality in these patients.

About this clone: Its antigen is not known.

This CDR3 spans 13 amino acids. Germline V gene sequence: CDR1 SGHVS, CDR2 FQNEAQ. Unmatched junction bases numbered 6, after V lost 1 base and J lost 13 bases. Clones were read by immunoSEQ multiplex PCR, and TCRdb kept only the in-frame ones, dropping some. Of tens of thousands of clones in the sample, around 90% were seen once. Sequencing was performed on blood, taken before dendritic cell vaccination. The receptor was isolated from a human donor with glioblastoma. The chain combines TRBV7-8 with TRBJ2-1; 8 bases match TRBD1. CDR3 sequence reads: CASSLGRTGYQFF. In nucleotides, the CDR3 is TGTGCCAGCAGCTTAGGACGGACAGGGTATCAGTTCTTC.